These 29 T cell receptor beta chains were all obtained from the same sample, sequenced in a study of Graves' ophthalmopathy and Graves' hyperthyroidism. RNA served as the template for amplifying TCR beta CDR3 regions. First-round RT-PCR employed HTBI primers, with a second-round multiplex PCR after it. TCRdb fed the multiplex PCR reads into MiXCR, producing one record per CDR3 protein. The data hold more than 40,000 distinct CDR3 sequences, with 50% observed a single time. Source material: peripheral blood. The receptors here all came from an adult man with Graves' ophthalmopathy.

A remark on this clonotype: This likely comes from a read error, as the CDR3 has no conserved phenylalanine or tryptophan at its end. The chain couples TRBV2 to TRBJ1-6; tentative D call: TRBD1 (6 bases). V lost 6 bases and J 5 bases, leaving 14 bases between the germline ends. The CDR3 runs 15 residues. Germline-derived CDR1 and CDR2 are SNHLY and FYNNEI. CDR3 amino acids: CASRVQGKNNSPLHI. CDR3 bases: TGTGCCAGCAGAGTTCAGGGGAAGAATAATTCACCCCTCCACATT.

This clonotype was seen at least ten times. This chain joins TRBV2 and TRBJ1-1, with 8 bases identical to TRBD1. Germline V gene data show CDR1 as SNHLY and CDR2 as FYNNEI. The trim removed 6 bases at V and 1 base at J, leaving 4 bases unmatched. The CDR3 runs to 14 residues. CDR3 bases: TGTGCCAGCAGGGCCGACAGGGGGAACACTGAAGCTTTCTTT. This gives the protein CASRADRGNTEAFF.

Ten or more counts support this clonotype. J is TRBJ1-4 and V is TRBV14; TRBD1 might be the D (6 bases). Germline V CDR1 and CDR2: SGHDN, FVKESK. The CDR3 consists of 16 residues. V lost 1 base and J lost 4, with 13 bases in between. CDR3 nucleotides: TGTGCCAGCAGCCAAGTGGGGGCCTTTGATAATGAAAAACTGTTTTTT. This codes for CASSQVGAFDNEKLFF.

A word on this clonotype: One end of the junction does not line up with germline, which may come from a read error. The CDR3 bases are TGTAGTGCTAGAGACTTATCGGGCTCGTGGGGGACCGGGGAGCTGTTTTTT. This codes for CSARDLSGSWGTGELFF. The rearrangement links TRBV20-1 to TRBJ2-2, with D perhaps being TRBD1 or TRBD2 (5 bases each). The germline V gene has CDR1 DFQATT and CDR2 SNEGSKA (reference sequence). This CDR3 contains 17 residues.

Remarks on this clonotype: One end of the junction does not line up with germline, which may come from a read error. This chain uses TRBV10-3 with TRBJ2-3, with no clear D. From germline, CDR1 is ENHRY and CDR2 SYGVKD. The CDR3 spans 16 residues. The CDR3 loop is CAISDWREFGTDTQYF. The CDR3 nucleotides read TGTGCCATCAGTGACTGGCGTGAGTTCGGCACAGATACACAGTATTTT.

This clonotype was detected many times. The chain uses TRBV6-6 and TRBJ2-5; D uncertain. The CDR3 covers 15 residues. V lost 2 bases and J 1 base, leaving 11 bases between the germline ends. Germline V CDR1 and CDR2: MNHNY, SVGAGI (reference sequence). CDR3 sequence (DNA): TGTGCCAGCAGTTACCTGACGGGTTTCCAAGAGACCCAGTACTTC. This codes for CASSYLTGFQETQYF.

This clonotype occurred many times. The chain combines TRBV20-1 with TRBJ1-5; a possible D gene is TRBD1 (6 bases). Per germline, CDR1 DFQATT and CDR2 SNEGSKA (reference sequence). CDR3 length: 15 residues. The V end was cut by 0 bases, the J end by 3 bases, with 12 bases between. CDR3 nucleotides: TGCAGTGCTAGAGAATTTGGACAGCCCAATCAGCCCCAGCATTTT. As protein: CSAREFGQPNQPQHF.

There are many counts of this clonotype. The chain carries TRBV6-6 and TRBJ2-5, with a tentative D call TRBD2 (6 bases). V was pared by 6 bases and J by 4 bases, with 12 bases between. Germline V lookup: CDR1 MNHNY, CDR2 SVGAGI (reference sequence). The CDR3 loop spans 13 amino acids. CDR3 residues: CASRRDFRETQYF. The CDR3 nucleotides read TGTGCCAGCAGACGGGACTTTCGAGAGACCCAGTACTTC.

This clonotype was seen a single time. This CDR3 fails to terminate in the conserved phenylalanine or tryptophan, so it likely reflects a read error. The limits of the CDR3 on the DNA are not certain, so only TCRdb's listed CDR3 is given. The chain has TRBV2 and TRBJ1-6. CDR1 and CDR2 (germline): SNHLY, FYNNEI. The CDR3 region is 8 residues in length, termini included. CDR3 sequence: CASSDPAL.

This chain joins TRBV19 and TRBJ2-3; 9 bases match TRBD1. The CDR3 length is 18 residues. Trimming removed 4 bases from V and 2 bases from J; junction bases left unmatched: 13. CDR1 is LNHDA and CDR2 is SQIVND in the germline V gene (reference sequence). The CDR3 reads CASSTPPGTGSYTDTQYF. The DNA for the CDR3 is TGTGCCAGTAGTACTCCCCCCGGGACAGGGAGCTACACAGATACGCAGTATTTT.

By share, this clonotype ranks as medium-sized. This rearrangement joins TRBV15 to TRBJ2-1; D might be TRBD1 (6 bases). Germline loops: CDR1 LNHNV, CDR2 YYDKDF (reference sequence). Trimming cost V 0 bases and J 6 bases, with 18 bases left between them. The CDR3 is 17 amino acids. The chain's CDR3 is CATSRDLEAVGGNEQFF. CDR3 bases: TGTGCCACCAGCAGAGACCTCGAGGCGGTAGGGGGCAATGAGCAGTTCTTC.

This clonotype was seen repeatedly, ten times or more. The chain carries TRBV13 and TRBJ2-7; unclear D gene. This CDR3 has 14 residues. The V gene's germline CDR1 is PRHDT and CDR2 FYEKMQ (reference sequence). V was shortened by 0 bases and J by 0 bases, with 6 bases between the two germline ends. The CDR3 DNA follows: TGTGCCAGCAGCTTAGGCAGGAGCTCCTACGAGCAGTACTTC. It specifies CASSLGRSSYEQYF.

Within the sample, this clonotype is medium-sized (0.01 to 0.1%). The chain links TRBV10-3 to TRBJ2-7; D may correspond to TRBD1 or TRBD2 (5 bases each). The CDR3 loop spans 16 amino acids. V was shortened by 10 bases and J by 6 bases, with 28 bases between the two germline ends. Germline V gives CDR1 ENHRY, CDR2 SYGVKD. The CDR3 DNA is TGTGCCACCATGGGGACGCTAGTTTTCGGAGGAAGCGAGCAGTACTTC. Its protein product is CATMGTLVFGGSEQYF.

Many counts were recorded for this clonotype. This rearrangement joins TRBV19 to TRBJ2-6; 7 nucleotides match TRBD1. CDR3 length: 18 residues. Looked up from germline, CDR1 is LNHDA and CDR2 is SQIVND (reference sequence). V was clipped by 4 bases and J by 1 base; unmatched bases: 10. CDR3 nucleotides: TGTGCCAGTAGTAATCCGACAGGGACCATTTCTGGGGCCAACGTCCTGACTTTC. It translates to CASSNPTGTISGANVLTF.

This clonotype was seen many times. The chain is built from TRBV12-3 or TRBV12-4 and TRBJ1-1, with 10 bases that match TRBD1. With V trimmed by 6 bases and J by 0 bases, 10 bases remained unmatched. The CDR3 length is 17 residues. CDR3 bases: TGTGCCAGCAGGTGGACAGGGGGTTACGATATGAACACTGAAGCTTTCTTT. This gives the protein CASRWTGGYDMNTEAFF.

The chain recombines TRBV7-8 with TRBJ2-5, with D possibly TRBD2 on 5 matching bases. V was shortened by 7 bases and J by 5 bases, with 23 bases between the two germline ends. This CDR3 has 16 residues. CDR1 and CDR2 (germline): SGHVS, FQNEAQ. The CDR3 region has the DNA TGTGCCAGCACCCCCCAACCGGGTGAGGGTGAGGAGACCCAGTACTTC. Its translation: CASTPQPGEGEETQYF.

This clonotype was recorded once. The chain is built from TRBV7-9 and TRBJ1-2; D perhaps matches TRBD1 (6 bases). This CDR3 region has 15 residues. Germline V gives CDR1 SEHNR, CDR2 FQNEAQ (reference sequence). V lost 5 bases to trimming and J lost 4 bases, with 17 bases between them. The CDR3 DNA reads TGTGCCAGCAGCATGACCTCCGGGACAACCTATGGCTACACCTTC. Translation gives CASSMTSGTTYGYTF.

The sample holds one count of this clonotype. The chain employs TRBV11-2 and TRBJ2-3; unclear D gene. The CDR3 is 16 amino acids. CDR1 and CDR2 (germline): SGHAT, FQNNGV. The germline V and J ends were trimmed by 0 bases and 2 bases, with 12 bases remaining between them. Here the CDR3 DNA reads TGTGCCAGCAGCTTAGAGTCCCGACCCACCACAGATACGCAGTATTTT. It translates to CASSLESRPTTDTQYF.

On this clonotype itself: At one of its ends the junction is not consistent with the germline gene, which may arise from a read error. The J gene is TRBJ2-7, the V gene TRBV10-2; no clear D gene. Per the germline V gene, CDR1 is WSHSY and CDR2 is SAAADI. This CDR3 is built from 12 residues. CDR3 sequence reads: CAGSESPYEQYF. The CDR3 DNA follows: TGCGCCGGCAGCGAGTCCCCCTACGAGCAGTACTTC.

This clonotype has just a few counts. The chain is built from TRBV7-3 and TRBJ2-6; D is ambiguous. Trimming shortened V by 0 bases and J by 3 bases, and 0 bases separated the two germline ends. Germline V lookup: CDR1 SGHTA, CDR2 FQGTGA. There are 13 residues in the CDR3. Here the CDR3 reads CASSLTGANVLTF. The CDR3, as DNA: TGTGCCAGCAGCTTAACTGGGGCCAACGTCCTGACTTTC.

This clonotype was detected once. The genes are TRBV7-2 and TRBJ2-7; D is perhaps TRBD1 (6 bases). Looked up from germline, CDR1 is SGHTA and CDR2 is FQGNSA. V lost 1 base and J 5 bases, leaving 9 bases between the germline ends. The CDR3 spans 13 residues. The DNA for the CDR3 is TGTGCCAGCAGCTTAGACAGGGCCAACGAGCAGTACTTC. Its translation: CASSLDRANEQYF.

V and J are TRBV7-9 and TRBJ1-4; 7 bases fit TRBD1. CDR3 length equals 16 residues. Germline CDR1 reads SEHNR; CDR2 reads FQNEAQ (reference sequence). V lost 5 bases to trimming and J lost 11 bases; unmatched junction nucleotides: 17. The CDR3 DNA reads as TGTGCCAGCAGCCTCCGAACGGGACAGTATAATGGGAAACTGTTTTTT. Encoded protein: CASSLRTGQYNGKLFF.

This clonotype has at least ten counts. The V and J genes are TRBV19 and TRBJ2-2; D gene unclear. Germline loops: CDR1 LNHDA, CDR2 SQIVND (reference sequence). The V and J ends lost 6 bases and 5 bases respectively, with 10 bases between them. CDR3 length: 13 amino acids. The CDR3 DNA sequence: TGTGCCAGTAGGGACCGACGGACCGGGGAGCTGTTTTTT. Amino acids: CASRDRRTGELFF.

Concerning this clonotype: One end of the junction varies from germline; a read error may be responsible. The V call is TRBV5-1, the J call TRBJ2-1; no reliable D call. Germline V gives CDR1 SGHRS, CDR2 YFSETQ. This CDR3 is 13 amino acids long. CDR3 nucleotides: TGCGCCAGCAGCATGTGGCAGAGCAATGAGCGGTTCTTC. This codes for CASSMWQSNERFF.

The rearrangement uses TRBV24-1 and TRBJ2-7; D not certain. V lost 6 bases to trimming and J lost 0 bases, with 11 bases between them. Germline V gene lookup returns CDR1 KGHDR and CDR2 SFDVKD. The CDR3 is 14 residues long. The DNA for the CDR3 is TGTGCCACCAGTAGTCGGACGGCCTCCTACGAGCAGTACTTC. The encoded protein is CATSSRTASYEQYF.

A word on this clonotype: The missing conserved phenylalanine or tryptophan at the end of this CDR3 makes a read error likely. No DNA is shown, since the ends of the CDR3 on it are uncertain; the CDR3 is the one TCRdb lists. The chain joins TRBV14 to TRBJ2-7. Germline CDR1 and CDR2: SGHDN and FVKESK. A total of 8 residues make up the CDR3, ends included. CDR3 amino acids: CASSHRTS.

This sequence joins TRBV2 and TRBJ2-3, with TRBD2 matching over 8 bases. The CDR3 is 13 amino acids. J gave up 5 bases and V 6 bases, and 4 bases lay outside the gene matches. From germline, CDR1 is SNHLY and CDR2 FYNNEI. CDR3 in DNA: TGTGCCAGCAGGCGGGGGGCTGGAGATACGCAGTATTTT. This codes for CASRRGAGDTQYF.

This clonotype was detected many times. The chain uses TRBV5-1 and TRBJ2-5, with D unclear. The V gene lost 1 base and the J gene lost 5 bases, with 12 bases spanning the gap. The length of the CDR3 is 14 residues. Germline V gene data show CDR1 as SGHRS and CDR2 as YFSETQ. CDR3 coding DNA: TGCGCCAGCAGCTTGACACTCCTGAGTGAGACCCAGTACTTC. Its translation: CASSLTLLSETQYF.

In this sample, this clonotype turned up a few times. The DNA for the CDR3 is TGCAGCGTTGTCAGGGTGAACACTGAAGCTTTCTTT. This encodes CSVVRVNTEAFF. The rearrangement links TRBV29-1 to TRBJ1-1; maybe TRBD1 (5 bases). The CDR3 totals 12 residues. V was trimmed by 4 bases and J by 0 bases, leaving 6 bases between them. The germline V gene has CDR1 SQVTM and CDR2 ANQGSEA.